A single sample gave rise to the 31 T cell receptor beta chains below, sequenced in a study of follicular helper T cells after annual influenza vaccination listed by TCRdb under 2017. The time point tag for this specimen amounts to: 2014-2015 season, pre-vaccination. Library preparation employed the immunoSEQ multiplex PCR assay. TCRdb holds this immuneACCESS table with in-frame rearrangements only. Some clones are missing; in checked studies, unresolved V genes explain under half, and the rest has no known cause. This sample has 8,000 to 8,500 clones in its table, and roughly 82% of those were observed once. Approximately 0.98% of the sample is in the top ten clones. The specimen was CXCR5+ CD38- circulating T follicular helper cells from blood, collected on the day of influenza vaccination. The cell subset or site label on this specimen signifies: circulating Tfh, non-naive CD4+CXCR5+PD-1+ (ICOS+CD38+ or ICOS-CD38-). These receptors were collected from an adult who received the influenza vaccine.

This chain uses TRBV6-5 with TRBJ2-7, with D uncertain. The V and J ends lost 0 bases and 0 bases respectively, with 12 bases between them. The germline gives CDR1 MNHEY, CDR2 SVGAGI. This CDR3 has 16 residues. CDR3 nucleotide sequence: TGTGCCAGCAGTTACTCGTTCGGGCCCTCCTCCTACGAGCAGTACTTC. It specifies CASSYSFGPSSYEQYF.

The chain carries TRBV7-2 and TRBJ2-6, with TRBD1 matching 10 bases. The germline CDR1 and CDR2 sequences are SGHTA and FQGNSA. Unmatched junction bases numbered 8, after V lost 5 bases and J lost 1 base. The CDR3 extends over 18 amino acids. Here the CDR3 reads CASSNRQGAWSGANVLTF. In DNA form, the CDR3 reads TGTGCCAGCAGCAATCGACAGGGGGCGTGGTCTGGGGCCAACGTCCTGACTTTC.

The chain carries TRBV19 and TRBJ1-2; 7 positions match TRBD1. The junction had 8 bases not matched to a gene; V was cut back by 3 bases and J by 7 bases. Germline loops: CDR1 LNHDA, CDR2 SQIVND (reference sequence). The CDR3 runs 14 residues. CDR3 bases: TGTGCCAGTAGTATGGAGACAGGGAGTCTTGGCTACACCTTC. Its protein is CASSMETGSLGYTF.

CDR3 sequence (DNA): TGCAGCGCCCTCGGGGGTACGCAGTATTTT. Its translation: CSALGGTQYF. The chain links TRBV29-1 to TRBJ2-3; weak D call: TRBD2 (6 bases). Trimming cost V 7 bases and J 8 bases, with 10 bases left between them. This CDR3 region has 10 residues. CDR1 SQVTM and CDR2 ANQGSEA come from the germline V gene.

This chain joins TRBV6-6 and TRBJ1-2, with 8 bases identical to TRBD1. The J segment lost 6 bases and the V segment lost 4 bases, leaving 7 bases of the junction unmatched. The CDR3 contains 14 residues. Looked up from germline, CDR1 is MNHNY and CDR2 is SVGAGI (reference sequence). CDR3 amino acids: CASSWGTGGDGYTF. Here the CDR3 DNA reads TGTGCCAGCAGTTGGGGGACAGGAGGAGATGGCTACACCTTC.

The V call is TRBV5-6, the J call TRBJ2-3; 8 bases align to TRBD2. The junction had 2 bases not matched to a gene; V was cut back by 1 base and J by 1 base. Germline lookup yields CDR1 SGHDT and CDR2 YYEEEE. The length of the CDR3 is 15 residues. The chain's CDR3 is CASSLRGGRTDTQYF. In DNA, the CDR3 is TGTGCCAGCAGCTTGCGGGGGGGCCGCACAGATACGCAGTATTTT.

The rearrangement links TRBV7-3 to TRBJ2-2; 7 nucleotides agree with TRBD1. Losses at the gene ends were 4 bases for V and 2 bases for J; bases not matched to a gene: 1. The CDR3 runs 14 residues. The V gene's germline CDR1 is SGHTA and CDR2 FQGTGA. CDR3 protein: CASSWDSNTGELFF. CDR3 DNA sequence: TGTGCCAGCAGCTGGGACAGCAACACCGGGGAGCTGTTTTTT.

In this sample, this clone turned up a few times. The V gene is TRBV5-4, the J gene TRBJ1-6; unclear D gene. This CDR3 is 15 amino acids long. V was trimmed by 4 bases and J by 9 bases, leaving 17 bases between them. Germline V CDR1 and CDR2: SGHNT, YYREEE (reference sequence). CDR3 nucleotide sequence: TGTGCCAGCAGCCCCGACCGGGGAGTGGTTTCACCCCTCCACTTT. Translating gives CASSPDRGVVSPLHF.

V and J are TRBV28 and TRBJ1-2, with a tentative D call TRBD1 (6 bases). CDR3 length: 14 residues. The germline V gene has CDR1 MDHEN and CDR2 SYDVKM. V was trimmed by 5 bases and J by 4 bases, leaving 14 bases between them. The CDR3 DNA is TGTGCCAGCAGTCAACAGGGTTACCGCTATGGCTACACCTTC. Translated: CASSQQGYRYGYTF.

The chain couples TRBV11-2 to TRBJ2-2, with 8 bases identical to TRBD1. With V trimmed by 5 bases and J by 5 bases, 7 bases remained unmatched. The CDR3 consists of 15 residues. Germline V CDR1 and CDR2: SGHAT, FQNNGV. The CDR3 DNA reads TGTGCCAGCAGCCCAGGGGGCGGCATTACCGGGGAGCTGTTTTTT. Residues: CASSPGGGITGELFF.

The CDR3 loop reads CASSEGQPYNSPLHF. DNA for the CDR3: TGTGCCAGCAGTGAAGGACAGCCATATAATTCACCCCTCCACTTT. The chain is built from TRBV6-1 and TRBJ1-6; tentative D call: TRBD1 (5 bases). CDR3 length: 15 amino acids. V was clipped by 1 base and J by 4 bases, with 8 bases between them. The V gene's germline CDR1 is MNHNS and CDR2 SASEGT.

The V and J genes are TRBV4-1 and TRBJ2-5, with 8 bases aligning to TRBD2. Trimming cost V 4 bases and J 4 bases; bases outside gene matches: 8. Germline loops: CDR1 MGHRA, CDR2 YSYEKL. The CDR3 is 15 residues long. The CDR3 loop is CASSRKTSVSETQYF. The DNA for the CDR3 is TGCGCCAGCAGCCGAAAGACTAGCGTCTCAGAGACCCAGTACTTC.

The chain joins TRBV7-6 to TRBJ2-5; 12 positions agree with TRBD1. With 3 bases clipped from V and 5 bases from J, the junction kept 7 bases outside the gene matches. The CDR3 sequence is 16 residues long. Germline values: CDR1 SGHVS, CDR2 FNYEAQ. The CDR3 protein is CASSLPGQGAGETQYF. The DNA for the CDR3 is TGTGCCAGCAGCTTGCCGGGACAGGGGGCGGGTGAGACCCAGTACTTC.

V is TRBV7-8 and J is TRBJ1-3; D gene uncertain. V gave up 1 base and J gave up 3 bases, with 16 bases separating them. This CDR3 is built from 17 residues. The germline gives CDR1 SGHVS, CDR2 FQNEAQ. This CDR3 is CASSLGGGGYFGNTIYF. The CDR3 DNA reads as TGTGCCAGCAGCTTAGGAGGAGGAGGGTACTTTGGAAACACCATATATTTT.

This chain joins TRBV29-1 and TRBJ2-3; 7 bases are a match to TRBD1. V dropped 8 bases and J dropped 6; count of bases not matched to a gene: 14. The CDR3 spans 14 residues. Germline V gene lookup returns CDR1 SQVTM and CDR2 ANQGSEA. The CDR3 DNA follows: TGCAGCCTCCGACAGGGAATAGGCTTCGATACGCAGTATTTT. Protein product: CSLRQGIGFDTQYF.

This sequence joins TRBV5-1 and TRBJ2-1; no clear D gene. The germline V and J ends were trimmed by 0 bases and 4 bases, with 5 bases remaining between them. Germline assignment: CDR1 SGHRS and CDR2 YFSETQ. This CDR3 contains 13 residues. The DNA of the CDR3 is TGCGCCAGCAGCTTGGGCCTTTACAATGAGCAGTTCTTC. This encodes CASSLGLYNEQFF.

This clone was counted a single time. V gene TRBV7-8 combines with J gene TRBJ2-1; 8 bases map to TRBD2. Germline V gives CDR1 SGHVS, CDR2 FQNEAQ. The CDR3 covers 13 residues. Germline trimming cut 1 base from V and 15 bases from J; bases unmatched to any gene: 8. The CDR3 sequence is CASSLDKGLGLFF. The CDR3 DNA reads TGTGCCAGCAGCTTAGATAAGGGACTAGGACTGTTCTTC.

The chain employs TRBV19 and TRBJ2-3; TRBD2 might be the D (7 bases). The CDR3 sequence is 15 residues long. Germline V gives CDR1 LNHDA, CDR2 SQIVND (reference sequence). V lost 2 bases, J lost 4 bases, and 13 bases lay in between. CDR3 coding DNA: TGTGCCAGTAGTATAACGGGGGGCCACGCAGATACGCAGTATTTT. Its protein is CASSITGGHADTQYF.

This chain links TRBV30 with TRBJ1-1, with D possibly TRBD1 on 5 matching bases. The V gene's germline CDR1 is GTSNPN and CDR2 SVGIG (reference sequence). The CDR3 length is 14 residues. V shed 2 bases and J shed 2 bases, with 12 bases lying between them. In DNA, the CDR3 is TGTGCCTGGAGTAGGGCAGGGACCAACACTGAAGCTTTCTTT. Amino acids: CAWSRAGTNTEAFF.

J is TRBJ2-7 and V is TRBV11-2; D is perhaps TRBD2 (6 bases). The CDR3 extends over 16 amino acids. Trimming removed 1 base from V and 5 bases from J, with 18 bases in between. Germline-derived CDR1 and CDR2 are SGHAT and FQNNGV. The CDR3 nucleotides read TGTGCCAGCAGCTTAGGGGACGTAGGACCGGGGGACGAGCAGTACTTC. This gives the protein CASSLGDVGPGDEQYF.

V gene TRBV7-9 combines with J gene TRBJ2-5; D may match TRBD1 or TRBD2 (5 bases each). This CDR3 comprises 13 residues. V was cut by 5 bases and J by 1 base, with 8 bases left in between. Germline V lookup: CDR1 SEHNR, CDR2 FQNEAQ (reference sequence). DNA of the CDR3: TGTGCCAGCAGCCGGGACGTCCAAGAGACCCAGTACTTC. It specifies CASSRDVQETQYF.

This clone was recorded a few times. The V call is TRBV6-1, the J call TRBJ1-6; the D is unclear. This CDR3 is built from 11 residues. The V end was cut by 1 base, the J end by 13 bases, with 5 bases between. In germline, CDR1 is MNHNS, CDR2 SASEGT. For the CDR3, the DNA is TGTGCCAGCAGTGAAGTCCCTCCCCTCCACTTT. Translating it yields CASSEVPPLHF.

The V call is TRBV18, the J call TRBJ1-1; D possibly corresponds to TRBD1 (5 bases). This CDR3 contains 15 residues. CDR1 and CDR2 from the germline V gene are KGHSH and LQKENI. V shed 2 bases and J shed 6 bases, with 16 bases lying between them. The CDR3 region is CASSPLQEGIAEAFF. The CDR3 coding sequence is TGTGCCAGCTCACCATTACAGGAGGGAATCGCTGAAGCTTTCTTT.

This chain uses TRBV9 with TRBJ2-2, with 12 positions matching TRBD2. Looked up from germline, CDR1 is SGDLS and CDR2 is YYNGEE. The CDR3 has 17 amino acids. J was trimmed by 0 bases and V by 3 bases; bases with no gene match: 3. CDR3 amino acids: CASSALAGGTNTGELFF. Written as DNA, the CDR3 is TGTGCCAGCAGCGCCCTAGCGGGGGGGACGAACACCGGGGAGCTGTTTTTT.

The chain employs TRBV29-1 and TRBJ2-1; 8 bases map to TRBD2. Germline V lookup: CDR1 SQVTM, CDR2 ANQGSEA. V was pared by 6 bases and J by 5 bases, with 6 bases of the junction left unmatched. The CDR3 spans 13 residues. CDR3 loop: CSVGGGGHNEQFF. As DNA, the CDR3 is TGCAGCGTCGGGGGCGGGGGGCACAATGAGCAGTTCTTC.

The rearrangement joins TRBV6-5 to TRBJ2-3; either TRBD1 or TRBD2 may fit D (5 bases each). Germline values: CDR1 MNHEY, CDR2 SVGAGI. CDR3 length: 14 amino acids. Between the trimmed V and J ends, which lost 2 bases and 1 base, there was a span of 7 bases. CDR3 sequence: CASSYRDRTDTQYF. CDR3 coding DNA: TGTGCCAGCAGTTACCGGGACCGCACAGATACGCAGTATTTT.

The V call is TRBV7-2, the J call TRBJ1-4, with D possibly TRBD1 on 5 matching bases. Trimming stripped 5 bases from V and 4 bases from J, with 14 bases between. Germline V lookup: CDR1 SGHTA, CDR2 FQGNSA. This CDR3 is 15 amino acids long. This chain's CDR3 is CASSNTRGYNEKLFF. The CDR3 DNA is TGTGCCAGCAGCAATACGCGGGGCTATAATGAAAAACTGTTTTTT. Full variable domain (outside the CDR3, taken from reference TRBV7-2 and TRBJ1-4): GAGVSQSPSNKVTEKGKDVELRCDPISGHTALYWYRQSLGQGLEFLIYFQGNSAPDKSGLPSDRFSAERTGGSVSTLTIQRTQQEDSAVYLCASSNTRGYNEKLFFGSGTQLSVL.

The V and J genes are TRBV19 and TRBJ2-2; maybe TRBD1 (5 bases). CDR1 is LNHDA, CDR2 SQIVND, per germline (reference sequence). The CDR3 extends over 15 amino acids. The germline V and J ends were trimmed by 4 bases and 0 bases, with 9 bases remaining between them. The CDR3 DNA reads TGTGCCAGTAGTACAGGGTCCGCGAACACCGGGGAGCTGTTTTTT. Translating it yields CASSTGSANTGELFF.

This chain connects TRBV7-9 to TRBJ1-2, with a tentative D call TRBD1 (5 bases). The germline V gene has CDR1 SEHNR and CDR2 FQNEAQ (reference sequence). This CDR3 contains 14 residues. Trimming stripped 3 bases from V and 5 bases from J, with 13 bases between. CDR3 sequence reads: CASSLSAGWYGYTF. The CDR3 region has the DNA TGTGCCAGCAGCTTGTCGGCAGGGTGGTATGGCTACACCTTC.

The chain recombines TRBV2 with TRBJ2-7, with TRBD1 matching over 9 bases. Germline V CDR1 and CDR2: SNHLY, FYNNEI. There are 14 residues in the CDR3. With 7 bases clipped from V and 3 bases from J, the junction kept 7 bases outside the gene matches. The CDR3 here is CASKGQGPIYEQYF. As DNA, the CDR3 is TGTGCCAGCAAAGGACAGGGGCCCATCTACGAGCAGTACTTC.

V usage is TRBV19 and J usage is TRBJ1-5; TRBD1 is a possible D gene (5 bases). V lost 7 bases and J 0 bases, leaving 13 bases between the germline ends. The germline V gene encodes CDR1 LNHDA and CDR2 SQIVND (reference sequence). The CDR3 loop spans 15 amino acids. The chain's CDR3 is CASTRQPDSNQPQHF. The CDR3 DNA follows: TGTGCCAGTACCCGACAGCCCGATAGCAATCAGCCCCAGCATTTT.